One sample yielded the 13 T cell receptor beta chains listed below, sequenced in a study of CD8+ T cells in alopecia areata. cDNA reverse transcribed from extracted RNA served as the sequencing template. Clones were sequenced by immunoSEQ multiplex PCR, and TCRdb holds only the in-frame ones, with some missing. The table records approximately 4,500 clones, about three fifths of them present only once. Stated treatment: oral pan-JAK inhibitor, 5-10 mg twice daily. Peripheral blood and lesional scalp punch biopsies came from alopecia areata patients. This specimen consisted of skin, obtained at week 4, from a patient treated with tofacitinib. Receptors were obtained from a human donor with alopecia areata.

This clone has just one count. The chain carries TRBV6-6 and TRBJ2-1, with 9 nucleotides matching TRBD2. The CDR3 contains 15 residues. V shed 7 bases, J shed 7 bases, and the junction held 11 bases outside the gene matches. Germline V gene lookup returns CDR1 MNHNY and CDR2 SVGAGI (reference sequence). CDR3 region: CASTPWRAGGNEQFF. The CDR3 nucleotides read TGTGCCAGCACCCCTTGGCGCGCGGGAGGGAATGAGCAGTTCTTC.

The chain links TRBV20-1 to TRBJ1-2; D is possibly TRBD1 (6 bases). This CDR3 is built from 11 residues. Trimming shortened V by 3 bases and J by 8 bases, and 10 bases separated the two germline ends. Germline-derived CDR1 and CDR2 are DFQATT and SNEGSKA (reference sequence). The CDR3: CSARYREGYTF. The CDR3 DNA reads as TGCAGTGCTAGGTACAGGGAAGGCTACACCTTC.

The table lists this clone with a few counts. The J gene is TRBJ2-1, the V gene TRBV4-1, with TRBD2 identical over 7 bases. The V and J ends lost 3 bases and 0 bases, in that order; junction bases with no gene match: 11. Germline CDR1 reads MGHRA; CDR2 reads YSYEKL. This CDR3 contains 18 residues. CDR3 sequence: CASSHPSLGGSSYNEQFF. The CDR3 region has the DNA TGCGCCAGCAGCCATCCTTCCCTGGGCGGGAGCTCCTACAATGAGCAGTTCTTC.

The genes are TRBV4-2 and TRBJ2-5; 10 nucleotides agree with TRBD2. After removal of 7 bases from V and 3 bases from J, the junction contained 11 bases not matched to a gene. Germline V gene data show CDR1 as LGHNA and CDR2 as YNFKEQ. The CDR3 has 16 amino acids. CDR3 region: CASTLSSGLAEETQYF. The CDR3 DNA follows: TGTGCCAGCACCCTATCAAGCGGACTAGCGGAAGAGACCCAGTACTTC.

The chain combines TRBV19 with TRBJ2-7; a weak D match, TRBD1 (6 bases). The CDR3 is made up of 13 amino acids. The germline V gene has CDR1 LNHDA and CDR2 SQIVND (reference sequence). Trimming left V 5 bases short and J 2 bases short, with 10 bases between. The chain's CDR3 is CASSPRGPYEQYF. CDR3 sequence (DNA): TGTGCCAGTAGTCCCAGGGGACCCTACGAGCAGTACTTC.

This clone was recorded once. The chain carries TRBV27 and TRBJ1-2, with a tentative D call TRBD1 (5 bases). Trimming took 5 bases from V and 3 from J, leaving 13 bases between them. The CDR3 is 14 residues long. CDR1 is MNHEY, CDR2 SMNVEV, per germline (reference sequence). CDR3 in amino acids: CASSVFGGDYGYTF. In DNA, the CDR3 is TGTGCCAGCAGTGTCTTTGGGGGAGACTATGGCTACACCTTC.

This clone was counted between two and nine times. The J gene is TRBJ2-1, the V gene TRBV5-1, with a possible D match to TRBD2 (6 bases). CDR1 is SGHRS, CDR2 YFSETQ, per germline. The CDR3 consists of 14 residues. V was cut by 3 bases and J by 0 bases, with 7 bases left in between. CDR3 region: CASSWGVSYNEQFF. CDR3 coding DNA: TGCGCCAGCAGCTGGGGGGTCTCCTACAATGAGCAGTTCTTC.

The chain employs TRBV5-1 and TRBJ2-2, with no clear D. Per the germline V gene, CDR1 is SGHRS and CDR2 is YFSETQ. V was clipped by 6 bases and J by 4 bases, with 10 bases between them. The CDR3 extends over 13 amino acids. The CDR3 region has the DNA TGCGCCAGCAACCCCGACATCACCGGGGAGCTGTTTTTT. Protein product: CASNPDITGELFF.

This clone has only a few counts. The chain has TRBV6-5 and TRBJ2-1; no reliable D call. The CDR3 spans 12 residues. Deletions cut 5 bases from V and 10 bases from J, with 12 bases between. Germline assignment: CDR1 MNHEY and CDR2 SVGAGI. The CDR3 is CASSPHIGEQFF. The CDR3 nucleotides read TGTGCCAGCAGTCCTCACATTGGAGAGCAGTTCTTC.

CDR3 region: CASSSTGTVSQPQHF. CDR3 nucleotide sequence: TGTGCCAGCAGCTCCACCGGGACAGTCTCACAGCCCCAGCATTTT. The chain links TRBV6-9 to TRBJ1-5, with 7 bases identical to TRBD1. Germline V gene sequence: CDR1 MNHGY, CDR2 SVAAGI. V was pared by 6 bases and J by 7 bases, with 12 bases of the junction left unmatched. The CDR3 loop spans 15 amino acids.

The chain joins TRBV28 to TRBJ2-5; D is perhaps TRBD2 (5 bases). The CDR3 has 13 amino acids. Germline CDR1 is MDHEN and CDR2 is SYDVKM. V was pared by 5 bases and J by 2 bases, with 9 bases between. CDR3: CASSTDLQETQYF. In DNA form, the CDR3 reads TGTGCCAGCAGTACGGACTTGCAAGAGACCCAGTACTTC.

This chain connects TRBV28 to TRBJ1-5, with D tentatively TRBD1 (6 bases). CDR3 length equals 16 residues. V was cut by 5 bases and J by 1 base, with 15 bases left in between. CDR1 and CDR2 from the germline V gene are MDHEN and SYDVKM. Here the CDR3 DNA reads TGTGCCAGCAGTACCCCCGTAGGACAGAGCAATCAGCCCCAGCATTTT. This encodes CASSTPVGQSNQPQHF.

The chain links TRBV7-3 to TRBJ2-3; D tentatively fits TRBD1 or TRBD2 (5 bases each). CDR1 and CDR2 (germline): SGHTA, FQGTGA. V gave up 5 bases and J gave up 2 bases, with 20 bases separating them. CDR3 length: 17 amino acids. The CDR3 sequence is CASSPGTGWGFTDTQYF. CDR3 coding DNA: TGTGCCAGCAGCCCCGGGACGGGCTGGGGTTTCACAGATACGCAGTATTTT.